This T cell receptor beta chain was identified in a study of T cell changes during pregnancy in multiple sclerosis. Some clones are missing from TCRdb's copy, which holds only in-frame ones; the method was immunoSEQ multiplex PCR. The sample has more than 55,000 clones; around 93% are singletons. V was pared by 10 bases and J by 5 bases, with 9 bases of the junction left unmatched. Germline V gene sequence: CDR1 ENHRY, CDR2 SYGVKD. CDR3 length: 14 amino acids. Only one count was recorded for this clone. The TCR originated in a female donor with multiple sclerosis, enrolled in a pregnancy study. This specimen consisted of peripheral blood, obtained in the first trimester of pregnancy. The rearrangement joins TRBV10-3 to TRBJ2-3; 10 bases fit TRBD1. Here the CDR3 DNA reads TGTGCCACCATGACAGGGGGCAGTCAAGATACGCAGTATTTT. Residues: CATMTGGSQDTQYF.